This TCR beta chain was obtained from a study of blood T cells in healthy people across ages. At the level of the study: Template switching caught about one barcoded beta molecule for each two T cells. Notes on the study in general: Per-million-T-cell TCR beta diversity fell roughly linearly with age. Because donor CMV status was unknown, expanded clonotype changes were possibly confounded. PBMCs that were unsorted prevented a conclusive naive versus antigen-experienced comparison.

A second PCR of 7 to 11 cycles used a sample-barcoded 5' primer and a J-beta primer mix. One entry per CDR3 protein results from TCRdb running MiXCR on the 5' RACE reads. The top ten clones hold approximately 10% of a sample with 1.6 million or so distinct CDR3 sequences, almost 35% of them seen once. Regarding this clonotype: What it binds is not known. At one boundary the junction diverges from the germline segment, which might be a read error.

The source material was blood. The TCR comes from a young woman in good health.

CDR3 nucleotides: TGTGCCGGCAGCTTAGAAGCGCTGGGTTGGGGGTGCGGCTACACCTTC. Translating it yields CAGSLEALGWGCGYTF. This chain links TRBV7-9 with TRBJ1-2, with TRBD1 as a possible D gene (5 bases). Germline V gene data show CDR1 as SEHNR and CDR2 as FQNEAQ (reference sequence). The CDR3 is made up of 16 amino acids.